What follows is one TCR beta chain and its context. Which antigen it targets is not known. No base quality values were provided; no much bigger clone lies one nucleotide off. The sample belongs to a study of memory CD4+ T cells and cytomegalovirus serostatus (dated by TCRdb to the late 2010s). At the level of the whole study: The cohort comprised roughly 35 healthy Belgian adults, 9 CMV seropositive and about 25 CMV seronegative. The study sequenced CD4+ memory TCRbeta repertoires of a Belgian cohort with known cytomegalovirus serostatus to replicate a published TCR-based CMV serostatus classifier.

Overall study outcomes, separate from this receptor: A median bootstrapped AUC of almost 0.96 with a 95% CI of 0.76-1.00 was achieved on the Belgian cohort by the original-framework classifier. Of around 160 previously reported CMV-associated TCRbeta sequences, some 73 appeared in the CD4+ memory repertoires, each in one to five individuals. The results were read as suggesting that the CMV-associated TCR signature is, for the most part, present in the CD4+ memory repertoire. Only CD4+CD45RO+ memory cells were sequenced, in contrast to the original study, in which naive and memory CD4+ and CD8+ populations were covered. For predicting CMV serostatus, the median bootstrapped AUC was approximately 0.95 using the original framework and about 0.89 using a US-trained random forest.

Genomic DNA was extracted from sorted cells with the Quick-DNA Microprep Kit. TCRbeta DNA was amplified with the immunoSEQ hsTCRbeta kit following the manufacturer's protocol. TCRbeta libraries were sequenced on an Illumina MiSeq instrument. The authors' analysis ran thus. Removing out-of-frame sequences left 2,204,828 distinct TCRbeta sequences, an average of approximately 61,000 per individual. Each individual was scored by the count of around 160 previously reported CMV-associated TCRbeta sequences and the total productive distinct TCRbeta count. A beta-binomial model was reimplemented in Python, and random forests from scikit-learn, run with default parameters, were trained on data from the US cohort. On the Belgian cohort, classifier performance was reported as the median AUC, along with percentile confidence intervals, across 10,000 bootstrap iterations. TCRdb retrieved this table from immuneACCESS and kept in-frame rearrangements only. Not all clones are present; in checked studies, unresolved V genes account for under half, and no reason is known for the remainder. V, J and clone size reflect that table, while D and trimming were determined from the DNA. This sample is represented by 40,000 or so clones; around three quarters of them were singletons. Clones ranked in the top ten supply 0.95% to 1.2% of the sample.

A FACSAria II was used to sort memory CD4+ T cells, defined as single viable CD3+CD4+CD8-CD45RO+ cells. CMV serostatus was determined with a Roche Elecsys assay detecting serum IgG against CMV pp150, pp28, p38 and p52. Once the samples were thawed, total CD4+ T cells were enriched through positive selection using CD4 magnetic microbeads. The samples came from a different study that was designed specifically to examine the CD4+ T cell memory repertoire. Following standard operating procedures, peripheral blood mononuclear cells were isolated and cryopreserved, while serum was kept at -80 degrees C. The staining relied on CD3-PerCP (BW264/56), CD4-APC (RPA-T4), CD45RO-PE (UCHT1) and CD8-Pacific Orange (3B5) antibodies, and Sytox blue was used to exclude non-viable cells. According to the germline V gene (reference sequence), CDR1 reads GTSNPN and CDR2 reads SVGIG. Germline trimming amounts to 3 bases on V and 4 bases on J, with 11 as the count of junction bases outside the gene matches. The CDR3 spans 16 residues, from the cysteine through the phenylalanine. The entry retains the CDR3 DNA only, 48 bases that are in frame from base 1.

The chain links TRBV30 with TRBJ1-2; 10 of the junction bases match TRBD1. The sample consisted of memory CD4+ T cells from blood. The clonotype was recovered from an adult in good health and CMV-seronegative. The CDR3 has the sequence CAWRGQGTKSFYGYTF. The DNA sequence is as follows: TGTGCCTGGAGGGGACAGGGGACGAAGTCTTTCTATGGCTACACCTTC.